Shown below are 16 T cell receptor beta chains from a single sample sequenced in a study of cytomegalovirus exposure and HLA in healthy donors. This PCR relied on a set of 60 Vbeta primers and 13 Jbeta primers. Some clones are missing from TCRdb's copy, which holds only in-frame ones; the method was immunoSEQ multiplex PCR. The sample has about 160,000 clones, around three quarters seen once; the top ten hold just over 3%. Sequencing was performed on PBMCs. These receptors all stem from a woman between 40 and 50 years old in good health and CMV-seronegative.

The genes are TRBV25-1 and TRBJ2-5; 11 nucleotides agree with TRBD2. The V and J ends lost 3 bases and 11 bases, in that order; junction bases with no gene match: 14. The CDR3 contains 16 residues. Germline V CDR1 and CDR2: MGHDK, SYGVNS. This chain's CDR3 is CASSDHSGGALKKQYF. In DNA, the CDR3 is TGTGCCAGCAGTGACCATAGCGGGGGGGCCTTGAAGAAGCAGTACTTC. The whole variable domain, filled in from reference TRBV25-1 and TRBJ2-5, reads EADIYQTPRYLVIGTGKKITLECSQTMGHDKMYWYQQDPGMELHLIHYSYGVNSTEKGDLSSESTVSRIRTEHFPLTLESARPSHTSQYLCASSDHSGGALKKQYFGPGTRLLVL.

CDR3 loop: CSVERGSYGYTF. DNA of the CDR3: TGCAGCGTTGAAAGGGGGTCCTATGGCTACACCTTC. This chain links TRBV29-1 with TRBJ1-2; the D gene is possibly TRBD1 (6 bases). Looked up from germline, CDR1 is SQVTM and CDR2 is ANQGSEA. The length of the CDR3 is 12 residues. Trimming took off 2 bases at V and 4 bases at J, with 8 bases between the two ends.

This clone was detected only a few times. The chain's CDR3 is CASSKEGSWGSTEAFF. In DNA, the CDR3 is TGCGCCAGCAGCAAGGAGGGGTCGTGGGGGTCAACTGAAGCTTTCTTT. This sequence joins TRBV5-1 and TRBJ1-1; D might be TRBD1 (5 bases). Trimming left V 4 bases short and J 5 bases short, with 21 bases between. This CDR3 is 16 amino acids long. CDR1 and CDR2 (germline): SGHRS, YFSETQ. Filled out from reference TRBV5-1 and TRBJ1-1, the complete variable domain reads KAGVTQTPRYLIKTRGQQVTLSCSPISGHRSVSWYQQTPGQGLQFLFEYFSETQRNKGNFPGRFSGRQFSNSRSEMNVSTLELGDSALYLCASSKEGSWGSTEAFFGQGTRLTVV.

This chain joins TRBV5-1 and TRBJ2-3, with TRBD1 as a possible D gene (5 bases). Trimming took 4 bases from V and 3 from J, leaving 6 bases between them. Germline CDR1 reads SGHRS; CDR2 reads YFSETQ. The CDR3 length is 12 residues. Here the CDR3 DNA reads TGCGCCAGCAGCCCAGGGACAGATACGCAGTATTTT. It translates to CASSPGTDTQYF. Complete variable domain (other parts from reference TRBV5-1 and TRBJ2-3): KAGVTQTPRYLIKTRGQQVTLSCSPISGHRSVSWYQQTPGQGLQFLFEYFSETQRNKGNFPGRFSGRQFSNSRSEMNVSTLELGDSALYLCASSPGTDTQYFGPGTRLTVL.

The chain is built from TRBV6-6 and TRBJ1-4; a weak D match, TRBD1 (6 bases). The germline V gene encodes CDR1 MNHNY and CDR2 SVGAGI (reference sequence). The CDR3 loop spans 15 amino acids. V was shortened by 5 bases and J by 8 bases, with 18 bases between the two germline ends. The CDR3 loop is CASSQSRRGREKLFF. Here the CDR3 DNA reads TGTGCCAGCAGTCAAAGCCGCAGGGGCCGCGAAAAACTGTTTTTT.

CDR3: CASSSFMTDTQYF. DNA for the CDR3: TGTGCCAGCAGCTCCTTTATGACAGATACGCAGTATTTT. The chain carries TRBV6-5 and TRBJ2-3; D gene unclear. Germline V gene sequence: CDR1 MNHEY, CDR2 SVGAGI. V lost 6 bases to trimming and J lost 3 bases, with 10 bases between them. The CDR3 spans 13 residues.

The rearrangement joins TRBV18 to TRBJ2-5, with unresolved D. The CDR3 is made up of 16 amino acids. In germline, CDR1 is KGHSH, CDR2 LQKENI. Trimming shortened V by 3 bases and J by 4 bases, and 18 bases separated the two germline ends. The CDR3 reads CASSPPSPVVLETQYF. The CDR3 nucleotides read TGTGCCAGCTCACCTCCCTCACCGGTAGTATTAGAGACCCAGTACTTC.

The chain recombines TRBV27 with TRBJ1-2; no clear D. The germline V gene encodes CDR1 MNHEY and CDR2 SMNVEV (reference sequence). There are 15 residues in the CDR3. V shed 9 bases and J shed 6 bases, with 23 bases lying between them. This CDR3 reads CASLASGLGEDGYTF. The CDR3 DNA sequence: TGTGCCAGTCTAGCGTCCGGGCTTGGGGAGGATGGCTACACCTTC.

This clone was seen a single time. The chain is built from TRBV12-2 and TRBJ1-4. TRBV12-2 is noted as a pseudogene. This CDR3 is 16 amino acids long. This chain's CDR3 is CASRFIQGGTNEKLFF. CDR3 coding DNA: TGTGCAAGTCGCTTCATCCAGGGAGGCACTAATGAAAAACTGTTTTTT.

The V and J genes are TRBV5-1 and TRBJ1-1, with 12 bases matching TRBD1. The CDR3 contains 18 residues. V shed 1 base, J shed 4 bases, and the junction held 11 bases outside the gene matches. The germline gives CDR1 SGHRS, CDR2 YFSETQ. The CDR3 region is CASSLMLGTGGFGTEAFF. The CDR3 bases are TGCGCCAGCAGCTTGATGTTGGGGACAGGGGGCTTTGGCACTGAAGCTTTCTTT. The whole variable domain, remainder taken from reference TRBV5-1 and TRBJ1-1, is KAGVTQTPRYLIKTRGQQVTLSCSPISGHRSVSWYQQTPGQGLQFLFEYFSETQRNKGNFPGRFSGRQFSNSRSEMNVSTLELGDSALYLCASSLMLGTGGFGTEAFFGQGTRLTVV.

The chain uses TRBV25-1 and TRBJ1-6; tentatively, D is TRBD1 (6 bases). The CDR3 runs 14 residues. With 7 bases removed from V and 10 bases from J, the gap between germline ends came to 17 bases. From germline, CDR1 is MGHDK and CDR2 SYGVNS. CDR3 nucleotide sequence: TGTGCCAGCACCGACGGGCAGGGGTACTCACCCCTCCACTTT. It is translated as CASTDGQGYSPLHF.

The chain carries TRBV5-4 and TRBJ1-2; D is perhaps TRBD1 (6 bases). The CDR3 has 13 residues. V was cut by 3 bases and J by 2 bases, with 8 bases left in between. Germline V gene data show CDR1 as SGHNT and CDR2 as YYREEE (reference sequence). The DNA for the CDR3 is TGTGCCAGCAGCTCGGGACAAAACTATGGCTACACCTTC. This encodes CASSSGQNYGYTF.

This chain connects TRBV18 to TRBJ1-1; no clear D. V gave up 1 base and J gave up 4 bases, with 13 bases separating them. The CDR3 length is 15 residues. Per the germline V gene, CDR1 is KGHSH and CDR2 is LQKENI. CDR3 loop: CASSPLVEGGTEAFF. The CDR3 region has the DNA TGTGCCAGCTCACCACTCGTGGAGGGCGGCACTGAAGCTTTCTTT.

This sequence joins TRBV9 and TRBJ2-5; 7 nucleotides line up with TRBD2. V dropped 4 bases and J dropped 5; count of bases not matched to a gene: 11. Germline CDR1 and CDR2: SGDLS and YYNGEE. This CDR3 contains 15 residues. Written as DNA, the CDR3 is TGTGCCAGCAGCCCTCACCCGGGGGGATCGGAGACCCAGTACTTC. It encodes CASSPHPGGSETQYF.

The J gene is TRBJ1-1, the V gene TRBV28; a possible D gene is TRBD1 (6 bases). The CDR3 covers 14 residues. The germline CDR1 and CDR2 sequences are MDHEN and SYDVKM. Trimming removed 10 bases from V and 7 bases from J, with 22 bases in between. The chain's CDR3 is CATQPPTQGIEAFF. DNA of the CDR3: TGTGCCACCCAGCCCCCAACGCAGGGGATTGAAGCTTTCTTT.

The rearrangement joins TRBV6-5 to TRBJ1-1; possible D gene TRBD1, 5 bases. The germline V gene encodes CDR1 MNHEY and CDR2 SVGAGI. Deletions cut 8 bases from V and 0 bases from J, with 10 bases between. The CDR3 consists of 13 residues. CDR3 in DNA: TGTGCCAGCTTCCGGGGGGTGAACACTGAAGCTTTCTTT. This codes for CASFRGVNTEAFF.